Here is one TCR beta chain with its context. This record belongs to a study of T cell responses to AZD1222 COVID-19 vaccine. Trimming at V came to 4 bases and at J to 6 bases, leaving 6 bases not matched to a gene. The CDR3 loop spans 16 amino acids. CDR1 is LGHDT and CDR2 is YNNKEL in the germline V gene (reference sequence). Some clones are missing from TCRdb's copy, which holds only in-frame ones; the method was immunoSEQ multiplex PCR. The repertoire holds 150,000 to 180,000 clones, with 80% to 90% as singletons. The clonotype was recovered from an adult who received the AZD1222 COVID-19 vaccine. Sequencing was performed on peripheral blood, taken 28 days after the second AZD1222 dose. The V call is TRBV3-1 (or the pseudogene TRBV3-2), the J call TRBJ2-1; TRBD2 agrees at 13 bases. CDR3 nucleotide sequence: TGTGCCAGCAGCCCCTGGACTAGCGGGAGTGTCAATGAGCAGTTCTTC. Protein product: CASSPWTSGSVNEQFF.